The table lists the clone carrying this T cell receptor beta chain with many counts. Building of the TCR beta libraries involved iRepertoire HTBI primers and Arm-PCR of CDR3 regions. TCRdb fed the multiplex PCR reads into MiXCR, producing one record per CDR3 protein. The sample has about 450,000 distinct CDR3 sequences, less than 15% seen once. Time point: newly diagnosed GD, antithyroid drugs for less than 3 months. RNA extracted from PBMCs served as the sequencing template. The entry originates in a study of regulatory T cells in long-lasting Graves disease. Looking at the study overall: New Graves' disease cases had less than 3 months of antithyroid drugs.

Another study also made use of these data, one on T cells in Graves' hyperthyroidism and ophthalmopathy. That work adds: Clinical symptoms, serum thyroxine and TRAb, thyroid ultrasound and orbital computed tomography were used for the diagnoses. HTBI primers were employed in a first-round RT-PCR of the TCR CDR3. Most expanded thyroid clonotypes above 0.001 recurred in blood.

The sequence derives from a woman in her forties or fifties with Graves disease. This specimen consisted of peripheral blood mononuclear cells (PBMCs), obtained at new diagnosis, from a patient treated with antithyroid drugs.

Here the CDR3 reads CASSPYWRDGELFF. In DNA, the CDR3 is TGCGCCAGCAGCCCGTATTGGAGGGACGGGGAGCTGTTTTTT. The rearrangement links TRBV5-1 to TRBJ2-2; the D gene is possibly TRBD2 (6 bases). Germline V gene sequence: CDR1 SGHRS, CDR2 YFSETQ. The CDR3 runs to 14 residues. The V and J ends lost 4 bases and 7 bases respectively, with 14 bases between them.